This TCR beta chain originates from a study of T cell repertoires and HLA-DP antigens. Concerning this clone itself: Its matching antigen is unknown.

Repertoires were generated with immunoSEQ multiplex PCR, while TCRdb's copy carries only in-frame clones and drops some. The sample shows about 73,000 clones, about four fifths of them seen only once. The CDR3 length is 16 residues. CDR1 and CDR2 (germline): SGHRS, YFSETQ. The V gene end was trimmed by 7 bases and the J gene end by 1 base; junction bases not matched to a gene: 12. The chain carries TRBV5-1 and TRBJ2-3; 7 bases map to TRBD2. The sequenced sample was CD4+ T cells from PBMCs. This clonotype originated in a man in his 60s in good health and CMV-seronegative. The CDR3, as DNA: TGCGCCAGCTCCTCTCAGGCGGGAGCCGGCACAGATACGCAGTATTTT. This codes for CASSSQAGAGTDTQYF.